What follows is one T cell receptor beta chain and its context. Its antigen is unidentified. This record belongs to a study of OX40 agonist ivuxolimab in advanced cancers. For the study at large: Under the entry rules, prior anti-PD-1, anti-PD-L1 or anti-CTLA-4 therapy was allowed, and 40% had some.

TCRdb's copy holds only in-frame clones and misses some; the assay was immunoSEQ multiplex PCR. The sample holds about 93,000 clones; 92% are singletons and the top ten take roughly 0.5%. Per the germline V gene, CDR1 is SGDLS and CDR2 is YYNGEE. The ends lost 0 bases at V and 5 bases at J; junction bases unmatched: 9. This CDR3 region has 16 residues. Study-wide findings and caveats: Antigen targets of the expanded peripheral T cells went undetermined.

Sample: CD4+ or CD8+ T cells sorted from blood, taken in a trial of the OX40 agonist ivuxolimab. The gene calls are TRBV9 and TRBJ2-7, with 9 bases matching TRBD2. The receptor comes from an adult with an advanced solid tumor such as melanoma, head and neck, liver or kidney cancer. In DNA, the CDR3 is TGTGCCAGCAGCGTAGGTTCTGCGGGAGGGCCCCACGAGCAGTACTTC. This encodes CASSVGSAGGPHEQYF.